A single sample is the source of the 27 T cell receptor beta chains below, sequenced in a study of PD-L1 blockade in urothelial cancer (dated by TCRdb to 2016 to 2017). Libraries were built with the immunoSEQ multiplex PCR assay. TCRdb took this table from immuneACCESS and kept in-frame rearrangements with V and J called. Such tables lack part of the clones; where checked against another copy, unresolved V genes explain under half of the gap, and the rest is unexplained. The sample includes 85,000 to 95,000 clones, with 70% to 90% observed a single time. The ten largest make up 0.85% to 1% of the sample. The time point label here, explained by the study, means: pretreatment peripheral blood. Sequenced here: PBMCs, sampled around atezolizumab (anti-PD-L1) treatment. The source of these receptors is a woman of 80 years or more with urothelial cancer.

This sequence joins TRBV9 and TRBJ1-3; weak D call: TRBD1 (5 bases). V lost 0 bases and J 4 bases, leaving 17 bases between the germline ends. Germline lookup yields CDR1 SGDLS and CDR2 YYNGEE. CDR3 length: 17 amino acids. In DNA form, the CDR3 reads TGTGCCAGCAGCGTAGGGCGCGGGGTAAGGGGCGGAAACACCATATATTTT. Translating it yields CASSVGRGVRGGNTIYF.

In DNA form, the CDR3 reads TGTGCCAGCAGCGCGGAGTCTTTGAACACTGAAGCTTTCTTT. Protein product: CASSAESLNTEAFF. The V gene is TRBV9, the J gene TRBJ1-1; D remains unclear. CDR3 length equals 14 residues. Trimming shortened V by 3 bases and J by 0 bases, and 9 bases separated the two germline ends. Germline loops: CDR1 SGDLS, CDR2 YYNGEE.

This chain uses TRBV2 with TRBJ1-2; TRBD1 agrees at 11 bases. V lost 4 bases to trimming and J lost 4 bases; unmatched junction nucleotides: 5. The CDR3 loop spans 15 amino acids. Germline V gene lookup returns CDR1 SNHLY and CDR2 FYNNEI. CDR3 region: CASSAGTGGSYGYTF. The CDR3 DNA reads as TGTGCCAGCAGTGCCGGGACAGGGGGGAGCTATGGCTACACCTTC. Full variable domain (outside the CDR3, taken from reference TRBV2 and TRBJ1-2): EPEVTQTPSHQVTQMGQEVILRCVPISNHLYFYWYRQILGQKVEFLVSFYNNEISEKSEIFDDQFSVERPDGSNFTLKIRSTKLEDSAMYFCASSAGTGGSYGYTFGSGTRLTVV.

This clone is a singleton in its sample. The rearrangement links TRBV15 to TRBJ1-4, with 8 positions matching TRBD1. The CDR3 totals 15 residues. V lost 4 bases, J lost 4 bases, and 5 bases stayed unmatched. From germline, CDR1 is LNHNV and CDR2 YYDKDF (reference sequence). The CDR3 loop is CATSTWGQVNEKLFF. CDR3 sequence (DNA): TGTGCCACCAGCACTTGGGGACAGGTTAATGAAAAACTGTTTTTT.

The genes are TRBV6-6 and TRBJ2-5, with 7 bases identical to TRBD2. The CDR3 consists of 16 residues. With V trimmed by 7 bases and J by 1 base, 12 bases remained unmatched. The germline gives CDR1 MNHNY, CDR2 SVGAGI (reference sequence). The CDR3 protein is CASTAGVAVLQETQYF. The DNA for the CDR3 is TGTGCCAGCACCGCGGGAGTAGCGGTTCTCCAAGAGACCCAGTACTTC.

This clone showed up just once. The J gene is TRBJ2-7, the V gene TRBV7-9; 12 nucleotides match TRBD2. V shed 4 bases and J 2 bases; nucleotides not matched to a gene: 6. CDR3 length: 16 amino acids. In germline, CDR1 is SEHNR, CDR2 FQNEAQ (reference sequence). The CDR3 reads CASSSHGLAGTYEQYF. CDR3 coding DNA: TGTGCCAGCAGCTCTCACGGACTAGCGGGAACCTACGAGCAGTACTTC.

This chain connects TRBV11-2 to TRBJ1-4; the D gene is possibly TRBD1 (5 bases). V lost 3 bases and J 5 bases, leaving 13 bases between the germline ends. Germline CDR1 is SGHAT and CDR2 is FQNNGV. This CDR3 is 15 amino acids long. The CDR3 loop is CASSLFRGGNEKLFF. The CDR3 DNA is TGTGCCAGCAGCTTGTTTCGGGGGGGGAATGAAAAACTGTTTTTT.

The chain joins TRBV6-1 to TRBJ2-7; weak D call: TRBD1 (5 bases). The CDR3 has 13 residues. Germline assignment: CDR1 MNHNS and CDR2 SASEGT. With 8 bases removed from V and 2 bases from J, the gap between germline ends came to 13 bases. The CDR3 sequence: CASGADGTYEQYF. The CDR3 coding sequence is TGTGCCAGCGGGGCCGACGGAACCTACGAGCAGTACTTC.

The rearrangement joins TRBV6-1 to TRBJ1-2; TRBD1 agrees at 10 bases. Germline CDR1 reads MNHNS; CDR2 reads SASEGT. The CDR3 runs 15 residues. V lost 6 bases to trimming and J lost 8 bases; unmatched junction nucleotides: 12. As DNA, the CDR3 is TGTGCCAGCAGGACCCTACCGGGACAGGGGAGAGGCTACACCTTC. Its translation is CASRTLPGQGRGYTF.

The chain recombines TRBV5-6 with TRBJ2-6; 13 bases agree with TRBD2. The junction had 4 bases not matched to a gene; V was cut back by 4 bases and J by 0 bases. Germline assignment: CDR1 SGHDT and CDR2 YYEEEE. The CDR3 length is 18 residues. In DNA, the CDR3 is TGTGCCAGCAGCAACGGACTAGCGGGAGACTCTGGGGCCAACGTCCTGACTTTC. This translates into CASSNGLAGDSGANVLTF.

The chain employs TRBV6-5 and TRBJ1-1; 7 nucleotides match TRBD1. Germline CDR1 and CDR2: MNHEY and SVGAGI. The CDR3 contains 14 residues. V shed 6 bases and J 2 bases; nucleotides not matched to a gene: 6. DNA of the CDR3: TGTGCCAGCAGGAGACAGGGCAAAAACACTGAAGCTTTCTTT. It specifies CASRRQGKNTEAFF.

This chain links TRBV21-1 with TRBJ2-3; the listed D gene, TRBD2, was not tested against the DNA. TRBV21-1 is a pseudogene. The CDR3 contains 15 residues. The DNA of the CDR3 is TGTGCCAGCACCCAAGCGGGAGGGCGGGCAGATACGCAGTATTTT. Translating it yields CASTQAGGRADTQYF.

V usage is TRBV30 and J usage is TRBJ1-3; 7 bases align to TRBD1. Germline V CDR1 and CDR2: GTSNPN, SVGIG (reference sequence). CDR3 length: 15 amino acids. V shed 4 bases, J shed 0 bases, and the junction held 6 bases outside the gene matches. The CDR3 bases are TGTGCCTGGAACGGGAGGGGGCTCTCTGGAAACACCATATATTTT. It specifies CAWNGRGLSGNTIYF. Complete variable domain (other parts from reference TRBV30 and TRBJ1-3): SQTIHQWPATLVQPVGSPLSLECTVEGTSNPNLYWYRQAAGRGLQLLFYSVGIGQISSEVPQNLSASRPQDRQFILSSKKLLLSDSGFYLCAWNGRGLSGNTIYFGEGSWLTVV.

The rearrangement links TRBV5-4 to TRBJ2-7; D may be TRBD2 (5 bases). The V end was cut by 6 bases, the J end by 7 bases, with 17 bases between. The germline gives CDR1 SGHNT, CDR2 YYREEE (reference sequence). CDR3 length: 13 residues. The DNA for the CDR3 is TGTGCCAGCACCACGCGGCCCGAGGGTGAGCAGTACTTC. Its translation: CASTTRPEGEQYF.

This clone appeared a few times. The chain links TRBV7-9 to TRBJ2-1; 10 bases align to TRBD2. V was clipped by 11 bases and J by 6 bases; unmatched bases: 13. The CDR3 spans 15 residues. The germline V gene has CDR1 SEHNR and CDR2 FQNEAQ (reference sequence). The CDR3, as DNA: TGTGCCGCTAGGTCGGCTAGCGGGAGAGGCAATGAGCAGTTCTTC. Translated, it gives CAARSASGRGNEQFF.

This chain joins TRBV19 and TRBJ1-2, with D possibly matching TRBD1 (6 bases). The CDR3 totals 13 residues. Trimming pared 7 bases from V and 4 bases from J, leaving 13 bases between. Germline CDR1 is LNHDA and CDR2 is SQIVND (reference sequence). The CDR3 is CASISQGSYGYTF. The CDR3 DNA follows: TGTGCCAGTATCTCCCAGGGGAGCTATGGCTACACCTTC. Full variable domain (rest looked up from reference TRBV19 and TRBJ1-2): DGGITQSPKYLFRKEGQNVTLSCEQNLNHDAMYWYRQDPGQGLRLIYYSQIVNDFQKGDIAEGYSVSREKKESFPLTVTSAQKNPTAFYLCASISQGSYGYTFGSGTRLTVV.

This rearrangement joins TRBV30 to TRBJ2-5, with TRBD2 identical over 7 bases. V lost 5 bases and J lost 4; bases outside the gene matches: 4. This CDR3 has 12 amino acids. The germline gives CDR1 GTSNPN, CDR2 SVGIG (reference sequence). CDR3 DNA sequence: TGTGCCTGGGCGGGAGAGGGAGAGACCCAGTACTTC. Translating it yields CAWAGEGETQYF.

The V call is TRBV28, the J call TRBJ1-1, with D possibly TRBD1 on 6 matching bases. Between the trimmed V and J ends, which lost 8 bases and 1 base, there was a span of 11 bases. This CDR3 comprises 13 residues. The germline gives CDR1 MDHEN, CDR2 SYDVKM. CDR3 sequence: CASRPGQNTEAFF. The CDR3 region has the DNA TGTGCCAGCCGCCCGGGACAGAACACTGAAGCTTTCTTT.

The chain has TRBV7-9 and TRBJ1-2; weak D call: TRBD1 (6 bases). The length of the CDR3 is 16 residues. The V end was cut by 5 bases, the J end by 3 bases, with 19 bases between. CDR1 and CDR2 from the germline V gene are SEHNR and FQNEAQ (reference sequence). CDR3 residues: CASSLGGRGRDYGYTF. The CDR3 DNA is TGTGCCAGCAGCCTAGGGGGGAGGGGTCGCGACTATGGCTACACCTTC.

The gene calls are TRBV6-4 and TRBJ1-5; D is uncertain. The CDR3 totals 13 residues. Trimming took 2 bases from V and 6 from J, leaving 8 bases between them. CDR1 is MRHNA and CDR2 is SNTAGT in the germline V gene. Written as DNA, the CDR3 is TGTGCCAGCAGTGACGAGGAAGGTCAGCCCCAGCATTTT. It codes for CASSDEEGQPQHF.

J is TRBJ2-5 and V is TRBV5-4; 12 nucleotides align to TRBD2. Per germline, CDR1 SGHNT and CDR2 YYREEE (reference sequence). The ends lost 4 bases at V and 2 bases at J; junction bases unmatched: 6. This CDR3 region has 16 residues. CDR3 sequence (DNA): TGTGCCAGCAGCCTAAGACTAGCGGGGGCACAAGAGACCCAGTACTTC. Residues: CASSLRLAGAQETQYF.

This chain joins TRBV20-1 and TRBJ1-1, with 7 bases lining up with TRBD1. In germline, CDR1 is DFQATT, CDR2 SNEGSKA (reference sequence). The CDR3 is 11 residues long. DNA of the CDR3: TGCGCCACAACAGGGGACACTGAAGCTTTCTTT. This encodes CATTGDTEAFF.

This clone was seen a handful of times. The chain has TRBV27 and TRBJ1-5; 9 bases agree with TRBD1. Germline CDR1 reads MNHEY; CDR2 reads SMNVEV (reference sequence). The CDR3 is 15 amino acids. V trimming: 6 bases; J trimming: 6 bases; junction bases outside the gene matches: 9. CDR3 residues: CASRSGGQGGQPQHF. CDR3 nucleotides: TGTGCCAGCAGGTCAGGGGGACAGGGCGGTCAGCCCCAGCATTTT.

The rearrangement joins TRBV19 to TRBJ2-1; 11 nucleotides match TRBD2. J gave up 15 bases and V 5 bases, and 6 bases lay outside the gene matches. From germline, CDR1 is LNHDA and CDR2 SQIVND (reference sequence). This CDR3 contains 12 residues. For the CDR3, the DNA is TGTGCCAGTAGTGAAACTAGCGGGAGTGGGTTCTTC. This codes for CASSETSGSGFF. The complete variable domain, with remaining parts taken from reference TRBV19 and TRBJ2-1, reads DGGITQSPKYLFRKEGQNVTLSCEQNLNHDAMYWYRQDPGQGLRLIYYSQIVNDFQKGDIAEGYSVSREKKESFPLTVTSAQKNPTAFYLCASSETSGSGFFGPGTRLTVL.

The rearrangement uses TRBV10-3 and TRBJ2-7; 7 nucleotides align to TRBD1. V gave up 3 bases and J gave up 2 bases; unmatched junction bases: 4. From germline, CDR1 is ENHRY and CDR2 SYGVKD. This CDR3 contains 14 residues. CDR3 nucleotides: TGTGCCATCAGTGATAAGGGGGCGGCCTACGAGCAGTACTTC. Translated, it gives CAISDKGAAYEQYF.

This clone was seen a single time. The V call is TRBV29-1, the J call TRBJ2-7, with 7 positions matching TRBD2. The germline V gene encodes CDR1 SQVTM and CDR2 ANQGSEA. Unmatched junction bases numbered 15, after V lost 6 bases and J lost 7 bases. The CDR3 covers 14 residues. This CDR3 reads CSVAAGTTQLEQYF. DNA of the CDR3: TGCAGCGTAGCAGCCGGGACTACTCAATTGGAGCAGTACTTC.

The chain carries TRBV27 and TRBJ2-3, with D hard to call. Germline CDR1 is MNHEY and CDR2 is SMNVEV (reference sequence). V gave up 3 bases and J gave up 4 bases, with 11 bases separating them. The CDR3 loop spans 14 amino acids. This chain's CDR3 is CASSFRPGADTQYF. DNA for the CDR3: TGTGCCAGCAGTTTCCGGCCGGGTGCAGATACGCAGTATTTT.